These T cell receptor beta chains were read from a single sample in a study of T cells in Graves' hyperthyroidism and ophthalmopathy. Using its own MiXCR run on the multiplex PCR reads, TCRdb lists one record per CDR3 protein. This sample has around 700,000 distinct CDR3 sequences, with around a third found just once. Sequencing was performed on blood. The receptors originated from a woman aged 35 to 49 with Graves' hyperthyroidism. Each CDR3 is given with its conserved first and last residue. The D gene is left open where the match is weak. The listing skips clone size in some rows; elsewhere it reads once, few, many or a size class.

clone_size,v_call,d_call,j_call,cdr3_aa,cdr3_nt
NA,TRBV11-3,NA,TRBJ2-7,CASSLGGFVANEQYF,TGTGCCAGCAGCTTAGGGGGCTTCGTGGCTAATGAGCAGTACTTC
many,TRBV6-6,NA,TRBJ1-5,CASSAGRGGNQPQHF,TGTGCCAGCAGTGCGGGTAGAGGGGGCAATCAGCCCCAGCATTTT
NA,TRBV6-5,NA,TRBJ1-1,CASSYSGAPNTEAFF,TGTGCCAGCAGTTACTCGGGGGCGCCGAACACTGAAGCTTTCTTT
NA,TRBV7-9,TRBD2,TRBJ2-7,CASSRPGLAETLFFYEQYF,TGTGCCAGCAGCCGCCCGGGACTAGCGGAAACCTTATTTTTCTACGAGCAGTACTTC
few,TRBV28,NA,TRBJ1-2,CASSSRTDRGYTF,TGTGCCAGCAGTTCGAGAACAGATCGGGGCTACACCTTC
few,TRBV6-5,NA,TRBJ2-7,CASSYSKDLAYEQYF,TGTGCCAGCAGTTACTCGAAAGACCTCGCCTACGAGCAGTACTTC
few,TRBV19,NA,TRBJ2-5,CASSTSLEGQETQYF,TGTGCCAGTAGTACCTCCTTGGAGGGCCAAGAGACCCAGTACTTC
many,TRBV5-8,NA,TRBJ2-5,CASSLVTEGETQYF,TGTGCCAGCAGCTTGGTTACGGAAGGGGAGACCCAGTACTTC
NA,TRBV12-5,NA,TRBJ1-5,CASLEEQSNQPQHF,TGTGCTAGTCTGGAGGAGCAAAGCAATCAGCCCCAGCATTTT
NA,TRBV10-3,TRBD1,TRBJ1-2,CAISESGQDGYTF,TGTGCCATCAGTGAGTCCGGACAGGATGGCTACACCTTC
NA,TRBV4-3,TRBD2,TRBJ2-7,CASSQFTGGPSYEQYF,TGCGCCAGCAGCCAATTCACGGGAGGGCCTTCCTACGAGCAGTACTTC
NA,TRBV7-2,NA,TRBJ1-5,CASSLSQGVSGPQHF,TGTGCCAGCAGCTTATCCCAAGGGGTTTCTGGGCCCCAGCATTTT
NA,TRBV29-1,TRBD2,TRBJ2-7,CSVGAGVEQYF,TGCAGCGTTGGGGCGGGAGTCGAGCAGTACTTC
NA,TRBV7-3,NA,TRBJ2-1,CASSPDSQYNEQFF,TGTGCCAGCAGCCCAGACTCGCAATACAATGAGCAGTTCTTC
many,TRBV2,NA,TRBJ1-5,CASKTQDNQPQHF,TGTGCCAGCAAGACACAGGACAATCAGCCCCAGCATTTT
NA,TRBV4-1,TRBD1,TRBJ1-2,CASSQPSQGDYGYTF,TGCGCCAGCAGCCAACCCTCTCAGGGGGACTATGGCTACACCTTC
NA,TRBV19,NA,TRBJ1-5,CASSIPGYGTQPQHF,TGTGCCAGTAGTATCCCGGGGTACGGGACTCAGCCCCAGCATTTT
NA,TRBV7-2,TRBD2,TRBJ2-3,CASSLWGGGPTDTQYF,TGTGCCAGCAGCTTATGGGGGGGAGGGCCCACAGATACGCAGTATTTT
NA,TRBV6-5,TRBD1,TRBJ1-5,CASNFLEQGRPQHF,TGTGCCAGCAACTTTCTTGAACAGGGGCGGCCCCAGCATTTT
few,TRBV7-2,NA,TRBJ1-3,CASSRRDAPDSGNTIYF,TGTGCCAGCAGCCGCCGGGACGCTCCCGACTCTGGAAACACCATATATTTT
few,TRBV20-1,TRBD1,TRBJ2-7,CSVTRPETGSYEQYF,TGCAGTGTCACCCGCCCGGAGACAGGGAGCTACGAGCAGTACTTC
many,TRBV20-1,TRBD2,TRBJ2-5,CSARSLAGGLQETQYF,TGCAGTGCTAGGTCCCTAGCGGGGGGCCTCCAAGAGACCCAGTACTTC
NA,TRBV7-1,TRBD1,TRBJ2-7,CASRSTGQFKTGLYEQYF,TGTGCCAGCAGGTCCACGGGACAGTTTAAAACGGGGCTCTACGAGCAGTACTTC
many,TRBV29-1,NA,TRBJ1-1,CSVPGLANTEAFF,TGCAGCGTTCCGGGACTTGCGAACACTGAAGCTTTCTTT
NA,TRBV19,TRBD1,TRBJ1-2,CASTQGQGSYGYTF,TGTGCCAGTACCCAAGGACAGGGATCCTATGGCTACACCTTC
many,TRBV2,NA,TRBJ2-2,CASSAEGGTGELFF,TGTGCCAGCAGTGCCGAGGGGGGGACCGGGGAGCTGTTTTTT
NA,TRBV7-8,NA,TRBJ1-1,CASSWSEARVNTEAFF,TGTGCCAGCAGCTGGAGTGAGGCCAGGGTGAACACTGAAGCTTTCTTT
NA,TRBV7-9,TRBD1,TRBJ2-7,CASSRGQGVGQYF,TGTGCCAGCAGCCGAGGACAGGGAGTCGGGCAGTACTTC
NA,TRBV6-6,TRBD1,TRBJ1-5,CATRDSQHF,TGTGCCACTAGGGACAGCCAGCATTTT
NA,TRBV29-1,NA,TRBJ1-1,CSVAGGAAFF,TGCAGCGTAGCGGGGGGCGCAGCTTTCTTT
few,TRBV4-3,NA,TRBJ1-5,CASSQDIIANNQPQHF,TGCGCCAGCAGCCAAGATATTATAGCTAACAATCAGCCCCAGCATTTT
few,TRBV4-1,NA,TRBJ1-1,CASSQEMRTGLAFF,TGCGCCAGCAGCCAAGAAATGCGAACAGGGTTGGCTTTCTTT
NA,TRBV19,NA,TRBJ2-7,CASKRQLGQPQYF,TGTGCCAGTAAGAGACAGCTTGGGCAGCCCCAGTACTTC
few,TRBV6-2/TRBV6-3,NA,TRBJ1-5,CASSYSFDSNQPQHF,TGTGCCAGCAGTTACTCGTTCGATAGCAATCAGCCCCAGCATTTT
many,TRBV7-9,NA,TRBJ1-2,CATNGGDGYTF,TGTGCCACGAATGGGGGAGATGGCTACACCTTC
many,TRBV20-1,NA,TRBJ1-6,CSARDRGDRDNSPLHF,TGCAGTGCTAGAGATAGGGGGGACCGAGACAATTCACCCCTCCACTTT
few,TRBV6-5,NA,TRBJ1-5,CASSYGIGRNSNQPQHF,TGTGCCAGCAGTTATGGGATAGGGCGAAATAGCAATCAGCCCCAGCATTTT
many,TRBV4-1,NA,TRBJ2-5,CASSQGLQETQYF,TGTGCCAGCAGCCAAGGGTTACAAGAGACCCAGTACTTC
few,TRBV10-1,NA,TRBJ1-6,CASSQGSHSRSSYNSPLHF,TGCGCCAGCAGCCAAGGTTCCCATTCACGAAGCTCCTATAATTCACCCCTCCACTTT
many,TRBV29-1,TRBD1,TRBJ2-7,CSVDMGQGDHEQYF,TGCAGCGTTGATATGGGGCAGGGGGACCACGAGCAGTACTTC
NA,TRBV7-2,NA,TRBJ2-5,CASSSQGGVSYGGTQYF,TGTGCCAGCAGCTCCCAAGGCGGAGTCTCCTATGGAGGGACCCAGTACTTC
few,TRBV6-5,NA,TRBJ2-7,CASSHPGYEQYF,TGTGCCAGCAGTCACCCGGGATACGAGCAGTACTTC
NA,TRBV29-1,TRBD1,TRBJ2-7,CSAIRGTYEQYF,TGCAGCGCAATCAGGGGGACCTACGAGCAGTACTTC
NA,TRBV6-5,NA,TRBJ2-5,CASSPVWEETQYF,TGTGCCAGCAGTCCCGTTTGGGAAGAGACCCAGTACTTC
many,TRBV9,NA,TRBJ1-1,CASTGELNTEAFF,TGTGCCAGCACCGGTGAACTGAACACTGAAGCTTTCTTT
few,TRBV6-2/TRBV6-3,TRBD1,TRBJ1-5,CASHRDRGNQPQHF,TGTGCCAGTCACAGGGACAGGGGCAATCAGCCCCAGCATTTT
NA,TRBV5-6,NA,TRBJ2-3,CASSYPAGTDTQYF,TGTGCCAGCAGCTACCCGGCAGGGACAGATACGCAGTATTTT
many,TRBV10-3,TRBD2,TRBJ2-1,CAIAGLAGNNEQFF,TGTGCCATCGCGGGACTAGCGGGCAACAATGAGCAGTTCTTC
NA,TRBV12-3/TRBV12-4,NA,TRBJ1-2,CASSFGSQGPQGYTF,TGTGCCAGCAGTTTTGGGAGTCAGGGGCCCCAAGGCTACACCTTC
NA,TRBV12-3/TRBV12-4,NA,TRBJ2-7,CASSLLARGREQYF,TGTGCCAGCAGTTTATTGGCAAGGGGTCGAGAGCAGTACTTC
NA,TRBV12-3/TRBV12-4,NA,TRBJ1-1,CASRPSGTEAFF,TGTGCCAGCAGACCGTCGGGCACTGAAGCTTTCTTT
NA,TRBV5-6,NA,TRBJ1-1,CASSVNRDEAFF,TGTGCCAGCAGCGTGAACCGGGACGAAGCTTTCTTT
few,TRBV7-8,NA,TRBJ2-1,CASRPTLPDEQFF,TGTGCCAGCAGACCGACACTGCCCGATGAGCAGTTCTTC
many,TRBV7-2,NA,TRBJ1-1,CASSLVTRSGTEAFF,TGTGCCAGCAGCTTAGTGACGAGGAGTGGCACTGAAGCTTTCTTT